A selection of T cell receptor beta chains follows, all from one sample in a study of T cell clonotyping in hematopoietic cell transplantation. Only in-frame clones appear in the TCRdb table, and some are missing; sequencing was by immunoSEQ multiplex PCR. The table lists around 6,000 clones, about 32% of them singletons, with about 17% in the top ten. This specimen was peripheral blood mononuclear cells, taken 30 days after allogeneic stem cell transplant. The receptor source for this set is a female patient aged 50 to 60 who had an allogeneic stem cell transplant from an unrelated donor, so the T cells may come from the graft donor. Some clones in this sample may be carry-over from other donors' samples. The CDR3 runs from the conserved cysteine through the conserved F or W. D genes are given only for firm matches. Size is omitted from some rows. Given values are once, few, many or a class for expanded clones.

D gene,clone size,J gene,V gene,CDR3 DNA,CDR3 protein
-,-,TRBJ1-2,TRBV7-9,TGTGCCAGCAGCTTAGGCAACCTCTATGGCTACACCTTC,CASSLGNLYGYTF
-,-,TRBJ1-3,TRBV19,TGTGCCAGTAGTATAGGACAGTCCGTGGGAAACACCATATATTTT,CASSIGQSVGNTIYF
-,-,TRBJ2-7,TRBV29-1,TGCAGCGTTGGGGAAGTCTACGAGCAGTACTTC,CSVGEVYEQYF
TRBD1,-,TRBJ2-7,TRBV25-1,TGTGCCACCTCACCGGGACAGGGGACCTACGAGCAGTACTTC,CATSPGQGTYEQYF
-,-,TRBJ1-5,TRBV30,TGTGCCTGGAGTGGGGGGAGCGGTCAGCCCCAGCATTTT,CAWSGGSGQPQHF
-,few,TRBJ1-5,TRBV2,TGTGCCAGCAGTGAGCAGGCGGTCCAGCATTTT,CASSEQAVQHF
-,-,TRBJ2-7,TRBV4-1,TGCGCCAGCAGCCAAGATCCTGGGGGCTACGAGCAGTACTTC,CASSQDPGGYEQYF
-,medium-sized,TRBJ1-1,TRBV9,TGTGCCAGCAGCGTAGTGTCGAGGAACACTGAAGCTTTCTTT,CASSVVSRNTEAFF
-,few,TRBJ1-2,TRBV6-5,TGTGCCAGCAGCGGTAGGGAAGCTAACTATGGCTACACCTTC,CASSGREANYGYTF
-,-,TRBJ1-2,TRBV29-1,TGCAGCGCTGATACTCTCTCAGATGGCTACACCTTC,CSADTLSDGYTF
TRBD1,-,TRBJ2-2,TRBV30,TGTGCCTGGGGAACCCTTGGACAGGGTGGCACCGGGGAGCTGTTTTTT,CAWGTLGQGGTGELFF
-,-,TRBJ1-6,TRBV5-6,TGTGCCAGCAGCTTCGGCCGCTCCTATAATTCACCCCTCCACTTT,CASSFGRSYNSPLHF
-,few,TRBJ1-2,TRBV25-1,TGTGCCAGCAGTGCGGGCAGGGACGGCTACACCTTC,CASSAGRDGYTF
-,-,TRBJ1-6,TRBV30,TGTGCCTGGAGTGTAGCTTCCCGGGGCAATTCACCCCTCCACTTT,CAWSVASRGNSPLHF
-,-,TRBJ1-6,TRBV25-1,TGTGCCAGCAGGGGCCAATATAATTCACCCCTCCACTTT,CASRGQYNSPLHF
-,-,TRBJ1-2,TRBV30,TGTGCCTGGACCACAGCGATAGCGTCAATGGGCTATGGCTACACCTTC,CAWTTAIASMGYGYTF